Below are 20 T cell receptor beta chains sequenced from a single sample in a study of blood T cell repertoires in COVID-19. The table came from immunoSEQ multiplex PCR; TCRdb's copy has only in-frame clones and leaves some out. The sample gives about 360,000 clones, approximately 86% of which show up once; roughly 6.6% is in the top ten. Sequencing was done on a sample of peripheral blood. Receptors originate from a woman in her sixties or seventies with COVID-19, enrolled during active disease.

V is TRBV3-1 (or the pseudogene TRBV3-2) and J is TRBJ2-7; 15 bases match TRBD2. The CDR3 totals 17 residues. Germline CDR1 is LGHDT and CDR2 is YNNKEL (reference sequence). The ends lost 3 bases at V and 9 bases at J; junction bases unmatched: 12. The CDR3 spells CASSHHTGTSGGIGQYF. In nucleotides, the CDR3 is TGTGCCAGCAGCCACCACACCGGGACTAGCGGGGGGATAGGGCAGTACTTC.

V gene TRBV19 combines with J gene TRBJ1-1, with TRBD1 identical over 8 bases. The CDR3 covers 16 residues. The germline V gene encodes CDR1 LNHDA and CDR2 SQIVND (reference sequence). V dropped 5 bases and J dropped 1; count of bases not matched to a gene: 9. CDR3: CASSQFQDRANTEAFF. The DNA for the CDR3 is TGTGCCAGTAGTCAATTTCAGGACAGGGCGAACACTGAAGCTTTCTTT. Full variable domain (rest looked up from reference TRBV19 and TRBJ1-1): DGGITQSPKYLFRKEGQNVTLSCEQNLNHDAMYWYRQDPGQGLRLIYYSQIVNDFQKGDIAEGYSVSREKKESFPLTVTSAQKNPTAFYLCASSQFQDRANTEAFFGQGTRLTVV.

This sequence joins TRBV19 and TRBJ2-1; 8 bases are a match to TRBD1. Germline V gene lookup returns CDR1 LNHDA and CDR2 SQIVND (reference sequence). CDR3 length: 14 residues. The junction had 3 bases not matched to a gene; V was cut back by 5 bases and J by 3 bases. DNA of the CDR3: TGTGCCAGTAGTCGGACAGGGTACTACAATGAGCAGTTCTTC. Amino acids: CASSRTGYYNEQFF.

This chain uses TRBV3-1 (or the pseudogene TRBV3-2) with TRBJ1-2, with 8 bases that match TRBD1. V shed 4 bases and J 8 bases; nucleotides not matched to a gene: 12. The length of the CDR3 is 15 residues. Germline V CDR1 and CDR2: LGHDT, YNNKEL (reference sequence). For the CDR3, the DNA is TGTGCCAGCAGCCGAGCGGATAGACAGGGGAACGGCTACACCTTC. Translated, it gives CASSRADRQGNGYTF.

V and J are TRBV3-1 (or the pseudogene TRBV3-2) and TRBJ1-4; tentatively, D is TRBD1 (6 bases). The CDR3 runs 17 residues. Germline V gene lookup returns CDR1 LGHDT and CDR2 YNNKEL (reference sequence). V was pared by 1 base and J by 8 bases, with 20 bases between. The CDR3 region is CASSQGWGGTTTEKLFF. CDR3 in DNA: TGTGCCAGCAGCCAAGGGTGGGGAGGGACAACAACAGAAAAACTGTTTTTT.

This CDR3 reads CASSIIAGADTQYF. CDR3 sequence (DNA): TGTGCCAGTAGTATTATAGCGGGGGCAGATACGCAGTATTTT. The genes are TRBV19 and TRBJ2-3; 9 bases align to TRBD2. The CDR3 has 14 amino acids. The V gene end was trimmed by 3 bases and the J gene end by 4 bases; junction bases not matched to a gene: 2. CDR1 and CDR2 from the germline V gene are LNHDA and SQIVND (reference sequence).

The CDR3 nucleotides are TGTGCCAGCTCACCAACTAGCGGGGATTACGAGCAGTACTTC. It translates to CASSPTSGDYEQYF. The rearrangement links TRBV18 to TRBJ2-7; 10 bases align to TRBD2. The CDR3 has 14 residues. CDR1 is KGHSH and CDR2 is LQKENI in the germline V gene. Trimming removed 2 bases from V and 4 bases from J; junction bases left unmatched: 2.

The chain joins TRBV2 to TRBJ2-4, with D hard to call. CDR3 size: 16 residues. The germline V gene encodes CDR1 SNHLY and CDR2 FYNNEI. The V gene lost 6 bases and the J gene lost 0 bases, with 15 bases spanning the gap. CDR3 loop: CASRLDGGLAKNIQYF. The CDR3 DNA is TGTGCCAGCAGGCTAGACGGTGGGTTAGCCAAAAACATTCAGTACTTC.

This chain connects TRBV3-1 (or the pseudogene TRBV3-2) to TRBJ1-2; maybe TRBD1 (5 bases). This CDR3 contains 15 residues. Germline-derived CDR1 and CDR2 are LGHDT and YNNKEL (reference sequence). V shed 0 bases and J shed 8 bases, with 16 bases lying between them. The CDR3 DNA follows: TGTGCCAGCAGCCAAGATCAATCAGGGTGGGTCGGCTACACCTTC. Encoded protein: CASSQDQSGWVGYTF.

The V call is TRBV13, the J call TRBJ2-5; TRBD2 matches at 10 bases. The J segment lost 3 bases and the V segment lost 5 bases, leaving 9 bases of the junction unmatched. CDR3 length: 16 residues. CDR1 and CDR2 (germline): PRHDT, FYEKMQ (reference sequence). The CDR3 is CASSTDRTSGKETQYF. CDR3 DNA: TGTGCCAGCAGCACCGACCGGACTAGCGGAAAAGAGACCCAGTACTTC.

This clone was picked up many times. CDR3 DNA: TGCGCCAGCAGCTTCCGGGACAGCGCAATGAACACTGAAGCTTTCTTT. Translating it yields CASSFRDSAMNTEAFF. The chain has TRBV5-1 and TRBJ1-1; 7 bases match TRBD1. CDR1 is SGHRS and CDR2 is YFSETQ in the germline V gene. This CDR3 has 16 amino acids. V dropped 2 bases and J dropped 0; count of bases not matched to a gene: 7.

The chain carries TRBV27 and TRBJ2-1, with D possibly being TRBD1 (5 bases). The V gene lost 6 bases and the J gene lost 11 bases, with 20 bases spanning the gap. The CDR3 spans 14 residues. Per the germline V gene, CDR1 is MNHEY and CDR2 is SMNVEV (reference sequence). CDR3 amino acids: CASRLTGVPVKQFF. DNA of the CDR3: TGTGCCAGCAGATTAACAGGTGTCCCCGTTAAGCAGTTCTTC.

The chain is built from TRBV7-2 and TRBJ2-1; no clear D gene. Trimming pared 6 bases from V and 0 bases from J, leaving 12 bases between. This CDR3 has 15 amino acids. Germline V gene data show CDR1 as SGHTA and CDR2 as FQGNSA. The CDR3, as DNA: TGTGCCAGCAGTCCAGCGCGGTTCTCCTACAATGAGCAGTTCTTC. Translating gives CASSPARFSYNEQFF.

The rearrangement uses TRBV11-2 and TRBJ1-1; D unresolved. CDR1 and CDR2 from the germline V gene are SGHAT and FQNNGV. The CDR3 loop spans 14 amino acids. The ends were cut back, 1 base at V and 8 bases at J, with 14 bases in the middle. The CDR3 reads CASSLVLTAGEAFF. Written as DNA, the CDR3 is TGTGCCAGCAGCTTAGTTTTGACGGCGGGGGAAGCTTTCTTT.

The chain recombines TRBV24-1 with TRBJ2-2; TRBD1 is a possible D gene (6 bases). Trimming removed 4 bases from V and 0 bases from J, with 11 bases in between. Germline values: CDR1 KGHDR, CDR2 SFDVKD. The CDR3 totals 16 residues. The CDR3 DNA is TGTGCCACCAGTGACCCCAGACAGGCGAACACCGGGGAGCTGTTTTTT. Amino acids: CATSDPRQANTGELFF.

The V and J genes are TRBV9 and TRBJ2-7, with D possibly matching TRBD2 (6 bases). CDR1 is SGDLS, CDR2 YYNGEE, per germline. The CDR3 contains 17 residues. The ends were cut back, 3 bases at V and 0 bases at J, with 19 bases in the middle. This chain's CDR3 is CASSAHYGTPSSYEQYF. The CDR3 DNA is TGTGCCAGCAGCGCCCACTACGGGACTCCGAGCTCCTACGAGCAGTACTTC. The entire variable domain, with the rest obtained from reference TRBV9 and TRBJ2-7, is as follows: DSGVTQTPKHLITATGQRVTLRCSPRSGDLSVYWYQQSLDQGLQFLIQYYNGEERAKGNILERFSAQQFPDLHSELNLSSLELGDSALYFCASSAHYGTPSSYEQYFGPGTRLTVT.

Details on this clone: The same CDR3 arises from other DNA sequences in this sample as well. The chain recombines TRBV4-1 with TRBJ1-2; D is possibly TRBD1 (6 bases). This CDR3 has 15 residues. The ends were cut back, 1 base at V and 1 base at J, with 10 bases in the middle. Germline assignment: CDR1 MGHRA and CDR2 YSYEKL. The CDR3 DNA reads TGCGCCAGCAGCCAAGCCCGGACAGTTAACTATGGCTACACCTTC. This encodes CASSQARTVNYGYTF.

This clone was recorded a few times. The chain is built from TRBV2 and TRBJ1-4; D not certain. Trimming pared 8 bases from V and 3 bases from J, leaving 13 bases between. The CDR3 is made up of 14 amino acids. Germline V gene data show CDR1 as SNHLY and CDR2 as FYNNEI. CDR3 DNA: TGTGCCAGCGGTCTACGGGAGGCTAATGAAAAACTGTTTTTT. Amino acid sequence: CASGLREANEKLFF.

The rearrangement uses TRBV30 and TRBJ1-4; 12 nucleotides align to TRBD1. J gave up 3 bases and V 5 bases, and 4 bases lay outside the gene matches. CDR1 is GTSNPN and CDR2 is SVGIG in the germline V gene (reference sequence). The CDR3 loop spans 15 amino acids. DNA of the CDR3: TGTGCCTGGGTGGGACAGGGGGCGGCTAATGAAAAACTGTTTTTT. It codes for CAWVGQGAANEKLFF.

V is TRBV6-5 and J is TRBJ1-3, with a possible D match to TRBD1 (6 bases). The CDR3 sequence is 15 residues long. Deletions cut 2 bases from V and 4 bases from J, with 12 bases between. The germline gives CDR1 MNHEY, CDR2 SVGAGI. CDR3 nucleotides: TGTGCCAGCAGTTACGCCACAGGGACCGGAAACACCATATATTTT. Amino acid sequence: CASSYATGTGNTIYF.